This TCR beta chain was sequenced for a study of chemoradiotherapy in HPV16-positive cancers (dated by TCRdb to the early 2020s). Turning to the overall study: Candidate HPV-specific T-cell clones and common TCR motifs were defined by functional T-cell assays performed on cells from a couple of HPV16-positive patients. Whether T-cell immunity against the HPV oncoproteins E6 and E7 changes during chemoradiotherapy and whether survival is affected by this immunity were examined in the study. Next, the candidate HPV-specific TCRs and motifs were followed in TCR repertoires from more than 70 patients with HPV-related cancers.

Library construction relied on the immunoSEQ multiplex PCR assay. Not all clones reach the TCRdb copy of this immuneACCESS table, which keeps in-frame sequences only. Checked studies attribute under half of the gap to unresolved V genes and leave the rest unexplained. The sample records fewer than 15,000 clones, about three fifths of which are singletons. The top ten hold 15% to 20% of the sample. What the work shows at the level of the full study, not this receptor alone: Expansion of candidate HPV-specific clones and E7-related TCR motifs was observed in the tumor microenvironment during treatment, whereas no such expansion was observed for non-HPV-specific T cells. In HPV16-positive patients, expansion of HPV-responsive T cells during chemoradiotherapy was associated with improved recurrence-free survival. The functional definition of HPV-specific T cells was derived from only a couple of HPV16-positive patients, and the survival association was reported for HPV16-positive patients.

This clone was counted between two and nine times. Its antigen is currently not known. Base qualities are missing; no much larger clone stands one base away. Repertoires were sampled multiple times during chemoradiotherapy, which allowed clonal expansion in the tumor microenvironment to be followed. CDR1 is given as SGHTA and CDR2 as FQGNSA, both from the germline V gene. At the junction V is shortened by 3 bases and J by 7 bases, with 16 bases in between. Including the terminal cysteine and phenylalanine, the CDR3 comprises 14 residues. Just CDR3 DNA is preserved here, 42 bases in frame from base 1. The chain links TRBV7-2 with TRBJ2-7, with TRBD2 as a weak D call on 6 bases. The sample was acquired from a patient who underwent chemoradiotherapy. The receptor was isolated from a human donor with HPV-associated anogenital cancer. The nucleotides read TGTGCCAGCAGCTTGCCCGGGAGAGGGTTTGAGCAGTACTTC. The encoded protein is CASSLPGRGFEQYF.